The sequence of this TCR beta chain was determined in a study of cytomegalovirus exposure and HLA in healthy donors. On the study more broadly: The approximately 600 first-cohort repertoires shared a platform with the 130 or so validation repertoires, as reported in a later analysis. Overall study results and limits: Across donors, most TCRs were seen rarely, yet some public ones were widespread.

The assay was immunoSEQ multiplex PCR, and TCRdb's table has in-frame clones only and misses some. The sample consists of approximately 280,000 clones, around 85% of them appearing once. V lost 3 bases to trimming and J lost 4 bases; unmatched junction nucleotides: 6. CDR3 size: 15 residues. Germline-derived CDR1 and CDR2 are ENHRY and SYGVKD. Note on this clone: What it binds is not known.

The chain employs TRBV10-3 and TRBJ2-7; 10 nucleotides match TRBD1. Sequenced input: PBMCs. The source is a woman aged 18 to 35 in good health and CMV-seronegative. The DNA for the CDR3 is TGTGCCATCAGTGACCGGGACAGGGGCAAGTACGAGCAGTACTTC. Residues: CAISDRDRGKYEQYF.